Sequencing of this T cell receptor beta chain was carried out in a study of response to subunit inactivated influenza vaccine. Regarding the study as a whole: Authors suggested seasonal influenza vaccinations each recruit few new T cells.

TCRdb analysed the RT-PCR reads with MiXCR anew, one entry per CDR3 protein. In the table there are roughly 540,000 distinct CDR3 sequences, 20% to 25% of which are singletons. This CDR3 has 13 amino acids. The ends were cut back, 1 base at V and 8 bases at J, with 11 bases in the middle. Per the germline V gene, CDR1 is DFQATT and CDR2 is SNEGSKA (reference sequence). Concerning this clonotype itself: Antigen: not known.

The sample was also reused in another study, on T cells expressing NK-cell markers. That paper notes: Production of TCR beta cDNA relied on 5'RACE template switching with UMIs. Sorted CD3+CD56+NKG2C+, CD3+CD56+NKG2C- and CD3+CD56-NKG2C+ T-cell subsets were beta-chain profiled. Among CD8+ T cells from six donors, dominant NKG2C+ clonotypes accounted for roughly 1.0-7.0%.

Here the sequenced sample was CD4+ T cells sorted from PBMCs, taken roughly 13 days after vaccination. J is TRBJ1-4 and V is TRBV20-1; perhaps TRBD1 as D (6 bases). The source is a man in his forties or fifties who received an inactivated influenza vaccine. CDR3: CSARGGAEEKLFF. In DNA form, the CDR3 reads TGCAGTGCTAGAGGGGGGGCTGAGGAAAAACTGTTTTTT.